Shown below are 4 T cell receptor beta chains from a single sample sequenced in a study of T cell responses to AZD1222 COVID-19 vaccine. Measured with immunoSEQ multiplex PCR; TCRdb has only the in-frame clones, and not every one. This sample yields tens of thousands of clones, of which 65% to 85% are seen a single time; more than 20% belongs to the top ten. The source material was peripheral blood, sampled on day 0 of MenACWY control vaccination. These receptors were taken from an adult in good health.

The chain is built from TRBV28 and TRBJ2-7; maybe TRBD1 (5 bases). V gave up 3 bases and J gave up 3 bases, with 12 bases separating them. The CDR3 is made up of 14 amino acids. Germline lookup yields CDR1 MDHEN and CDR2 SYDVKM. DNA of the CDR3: TGTGCCAGCAGTTTTCAGGCAGGGAACTACGAGCAGTACTTC. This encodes CASSFQAGNYEQYF.

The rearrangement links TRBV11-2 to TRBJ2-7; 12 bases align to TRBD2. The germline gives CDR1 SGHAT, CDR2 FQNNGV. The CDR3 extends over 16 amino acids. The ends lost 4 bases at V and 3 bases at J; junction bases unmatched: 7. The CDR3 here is CASSSLTSGRGYEQYF. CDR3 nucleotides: TGTGCCAGCAGCTCGCTGACTAGCGGGAGAGGCTACGAGCAGTACTTC.

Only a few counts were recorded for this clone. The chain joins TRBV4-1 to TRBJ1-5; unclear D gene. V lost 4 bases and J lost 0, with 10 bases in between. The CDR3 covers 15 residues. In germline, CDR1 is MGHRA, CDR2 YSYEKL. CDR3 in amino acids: CASSLQVTSNQPQHF. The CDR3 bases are TGCGCCAGCAGCCTCCAGGTGACTAGCAATCAGCCCCAGCATTTT.

The CDR3 protein is CASSPRTGPGGYTF. For the CDR3, the DNA is TGTGCCAGCAGTCCGAGGACAGGGCCGGGCGGCTACACCTTC. The genes are TRBV2 and TRBJ1-2, with 8 bases aligning to TRBD1. Germline values: CDR1 SNHLY, CDR2 FYNNEI. Trimming cost V 5 bases and J 8 bases; bases outside gene matches: 10. The length of the CDR3 is 14 residues.